The sequence of this TCR beta chain was determined in a study of PD-1 blockade in mismatch repair-deficient tumors. The overall study: Patients had roughly twelve mismatch repair-deficient cancer types, all previously treated and progressing.

V was cut by 1 base and J by 8 bases, with 11 bases left in between. There are 13 residues in the CDR3. Germline assignment: CDR1 LGHNA and CDR2 YNFKEQ. A few pembrolizumab responders had their TCRs sequenced. Profiling relied on immunoSEQ multiplex PCR, and the TCRdb table lists in-frame clones only, not all of them. The repertoire has 13,000 to 15,000 clones, 70% to 85% of them found once; the top ten carry around 1.8%. The specimen comprised PBMCs, sampled less than 15 weeks after starting pembrolizumab. V gene TRBV4-2 combines with J gene TRBJ1-2; tentative D call: TRBD1 (6 bases). The source is an adult with mismatch repair-deficient cancer. The CDR3 DNA reads TGTGCCAGCAGCCAAGTGGCAGGGGAAGGCTACACCTTC. Encoded protein: CASSQVAGEGYTF.